A single sample gave rise to the 19 T cell receptor beta chains below, sequenced in a study of T cells in women clearing cervical HPV infection (dated by TCRdb to 2016 to 2019). Library generation was performed with the immunoSEQ multiplex PCR assay. Sourced from immuneACCESS, this table was stored by TCRdb with only in-frame sequences that have V and J called. A share of the clones is absent; for the studies checked, an unresolved V gene accounts for under half, and the remainder has no known explanation. This sample's table lists approximately 38,000 clones. The top ten clones comprise under 8% of the sample. The specimen sequenced was blood buffy coat. The receptors stem from a woman between 18 and 70 years old with a cervical HPV16 infection that either progressed to CIN3+ or cleared (not recorded which).

A note on this clone: The read comes to an end 3 residues before the CDR3 does, leaving the germline J gene to fill in the end. The chain couples TRBV20-1 to TRBJ2-1, with D maybe TRBD1 (5 bases). The CDR3 sequence is 15 residues long. Germline CDR1 DFQATT, CDR2 SNEGSKA (reference sequence). V gave up 0 bases and J gave up 8 bases, with 17 bases separating them. The CDR3: CSARDQGSPYDEQFF. Partial CDR3 DNA: TGCAGTGCTAGAGATCAGGGAAGTCCGTACGATGAG.

To note about this clone: The CDR3 end falls 3 residues outside the read, so it is completed with the germline J gene. The chain carries TRBV6-2 or TRBV6-3 and TRBJ2-3, with a weak D call TRBD2 (5 bases). The germline gives CDR1 MNHEY, CDR2 SVGEGT. The CDR3 totals 13 residues. The V end lost 4 bases, the J end lost 2 bases, and 7 bases lay between the germline ends. This chain's CDR3 is CASSWTVTDTQYF. Partial CDR3 DNA: TGTGCCAGCAGTTGGACTGTCACAGATACG.

About this clone itself: From the germline J gene comes the end of the CDR3, since the read stops 3 residues before it. The rearrangement links TRBV7-8 to TRBJ1-4; 8 nucleotides agree with TRBD1. CDR3 length: 16 residues. CDR1 and CDR2 (germline): SGHVS, FQNEAQ. J lost 10 bases, V lost 4 bases, and 14 bases had no gene match. The CDR3 protein is CASSSRTGQGVGKLFF. CDR3 bases read: TGTGCCAGCAGCTCCAGAACCGGACAGGGTGTAGGAAAA.

To note about this clone: The read finishes 3 residues shy of the CDR3 end, and the germline J gene is used to complete it. The chain links TRBV3-1 (or the pseudogene TRBV3-2) to TRBJ2-1; 11 positions agree with TRBD2. The CDR3 loop spans 18 amino acids. CDR1 and CDR2 from the germline V gene are LGHDT and YNNKEL (reference sequence). V shed 3 bases and J 3 bases; nucleotides not matched to a gene: 10. The CDR3 loop reads CASSQPRPGTSGYNEQFF. The CDR3 bases that were read are TGTGCCAGCAGCCAGCCAAGGCCCGGGACTAGCGGCTACAATGAG.

Points on this clone: The read ends 3 residues shy of where the CDR3 ends; the end is completed using the germline J gene. The chain is built from TRBV7-3 and TRBJ1-2; possibly TRBD1 for D (5 bases). The CDR3 extends over 14 amino acids. CDR1 is SGHTA and CDR2 is FQGTGA in the germline V gene. The CDR3 protein is CASSPGGVTDTYTF. CDR3 DNA (partial): TGTGCCAGCAGCCCCGGGGGGGTCACAGATACC.

About this clone itself: The read comes to an end 3 residues before the CDR3 does, leaving the germline J gene to fill in the end. The chain uses TRBV5-1 and TRBJ2-2; D might be TRBD2 (6 bases). Per germline, CDR1 SGHRS and CDR2 YFSETQ. The ends were cut back, 4 bases at V and 1 base at J, with 14 bases in the middle. The CDR3 contains 16 residues. CDR3 DNA (partial): TGCGCCAGCAGCCCGGAGGCGGGGTGGAACACCGGGGAG. Amino acids: CASSPEAGWNTGE. The entire CDR3 sequence reads CASSPEAGWNTGELFF.

This clone is identified as medium-sized (0.01 to 0.1%) from frequency. Partial CDR3 DNA: TGCAGCGTTGTGACTCAGGGAAACACC. Translating gives CSVVTQGNT. The entire CDR3 is CSVVTQGNTIYF. The chain recombines TRBV29-1 with TRBJ1-3; D is uncertain. The CDR3 is cut off 3 residues early in the read; its end comes from the germline J gene. The ends were cut back, 4 bases at V and 4 bases at J, with 8 bases in the middle. CDR3 length: 12 amino acids. Germline V CDR1 and CDR2: SQVTM, ANQGSEA.

Of note for this clone: The read ends 3 residues shy of where the CDR3 ends; the end is completed using the germline J gene. The chain couples TRBV19 to TRBJ2-2; D not resolved. The CDR3 length is 12 residues. Germline V gene sequence: CDR1 LNHDA, CDR2 SQIVND (reference sequence). The DNA read from the CDR3 is TGTGCCAGTAGCCCATACGGTGAAAAG. This sequence encodes CASSPYGEK. The CDR3 in full is CASSPYGEKLFF.

The CDR3 loop reads CASSQNQGEFQPQHF. Incomplete CDR3 DNA: TGCGCCAGCAGCCAAAATCAGGGAGAATTTCAGCCC. The chain employs TRBV4-1 and TRBJ1-5, with D maybe TRBD1 (5 bases). The sequence runs out 3 residues before the end of the CDR3; the remainder is reconstructed from the germline J gene. Germline V gene data show CDR1 as MGHRA and CDR2 as YSYEKL. The CDR3 sequence is 15 residues long. Trimming removed 2 bases at V and 6 bases at J, with 14 bases between.

Worth noting for this clone: Read coverage stops 3 residues before the CDR3 terminus; the germline J gene supplies the remainder. The chain carries TRBV6-1 and TRBJ2-3; 8 nucleotides agree with TRBD1. Germline V gives CDR1 MNHNS, CDR2 SASEGT. The CDR3 has 15 amino acids. V was clipped by 2 bases and J by 3 bases; unmatched bases: 4. CDR3 bases read: TGTGCCAGCAGTGAACTGGACAGGGTAACAGATACG. Its translation is CASSELDRVTDT. In full, the CDR3 is CASSELDRVTDTQYF.

In regard to this clone: The CDR3 end lies 3 residues beyond the end of the read and is filled in from the germline J gene. This sequence joins TRBV2 and TRBJ1-1; D is uncertain. Deletions cut 3 bases from V and 2 bases from J, with 7 bases between. Germline lookup yields CDR1 SNHLY and CDR2 FYNNEI. This CDR3 has 13 amino acids. The part of the CDR3 DNA that was read is TGTGCCAGCAGTGATAGGGTTAACACTGAA. Translation: CASSDRVNTE. The entire CDR3 is CASSDRVNTEAFF. The full variable domain, with the rest looked up from reference TRBV2 and TRBJ1-1, is EPEVTQTPSHQVTQMGQEVILRCVPISNHLYFYWYRQILGQKVEFLVSFYNNEISEKSEIFDDQFSVERPDGSNFTLKIRSTKLEDSAMYFCASSDRVNTEAFFGQGTRLTVV.

Partial CDR3 DNA: TGTGCCAGCAGTTTATCGAACAGTGGTAGAGATACG. It codes for CASSLSNSGRDT. The full CDR3 is CASSLSNSGRDTQYF. The chain employs TRBV27 and TRBJ2-3; D is ambiguous. The read finishes 3 residues shy of the CDR3 end, and the germline J gene is used to complete it. The CDR3 totals 15 residues. Trimming took 0 bases from V and 5 from J, leaving 12 bases between them. Germline assignment: CDR1 MNHEY and CDR2 SMNVEV (reference sequence).

Regarding this clone: The missing CDR3 end, 3 residues past where the read stops, is filled in from the germline J gene. The chain carries TRBV6-2 or TRBV6-3 and TRBJ1-2; D ambiguous. Germline V CDR1 and CDR2: MNHEY, SVGEGT. The CDR3 loop spans 13 amino acids. CDR3 sequence: CASSYREHDTYTF. The DNA read from the CDR3 is TGTGCCAGCAGTTACCGCGAGCACGATACC.

Details on this clone: The read ends 3 residues shy of where the CDR3 ends; the end is completed using the germline J gene. The gene calls are TRBV11-2 and TRBJ2-1; maybe TRBD1 (5 bases). From germline, CDR1 is SGHAT and CDR2 FQNNGV. Deletions cut 1 base from V and 5 bases from J, with 12 bases between. This CDR3 has 15 amino acids. The covered CDR3 bases are TGTGCCAGCAGCTTAGGACAGACCGTACACAATGAG. It codes for CASSLGQTVHNE. The whole CDR3 sequence is CASSLGQTVHNEQFF.

Notes on this clone: The CDR3 end lies 3 residues beyond the end of the read and is filled in from the germline J gene. V is TRBV10-3 and J is TRBJ2-5; TRBD2 matches 8 bases. CDR1 is ENHRY, CDR2 SYGVKD, per germline. The CDR3 has 18 amino acids. The V and J ends lost 4 bases and 2 bases, in that order; junction bases with no gene match: 15. The CDR3 reads CAISARRGRERGQETQYF. Incomplete CDR3 DNA: TGTGCCATCAGTGCCCGAAGGGGGAGGGAGCGGGGGCAAGAGACC.

As for this clone: The read finishes 3 residues shy of the CDR3 end, and the germline J gene is used to complete it. The rearrangement uses TRBV4-1 and TRBJ2-7; 9 bases are a match to TRBD1. The CDR3 has 15 amino acids. The V gene end was trimmed by 4 bases and the J gene end by 2 bases; junction bases not matched to a gene: 6. The V gene's germline CDR1 is MGHRA and CDR2 YSYEKL. The part of the CDR3 DNA that was read is TGCGCCAGCAGCCTTTGGACAGGGGAAGCCTACGAG. Amino acid sequence: CASSLWTGEAYE. The whole CDR3 protein is CASSLWTGEAYEQYF.

In regard to this clone: The observed sequence ends 3 residues before the CDR3 terminus, with the missing tail filled in from the germline J gene. This chain joins TRBV27 and TRBJ1-2; TRBD1 might be the D (5 bases). In germline, CDR1 is MNHEY, CDR2 SMNVEV (reference sequence). This CDR3 has 13 residues. Between the trimmed V and J ends, which lost 3 bases and 4 bases, there was a span of 9 bases. The covered CDR3 bases are TGTGCCAGCAGTTTTTCAGGGCTCTATGGC. It is translated as CASSFSGLYG. The entire CDR3 protein reads CASSFSGLYGYTF.

With respect to this clone: The CDR3 is cut off 3 residues early in the read; its end comes from the germline J gene. This chain links TRBV6-1 with TRBJ1-3; D call uncertain. There are 16 residues in the CDR3. V was cut by 4 bases and J by 4 bases, with 17 bases left in between. Germline V lookup: CDR1 MNHNS, CDR2 SASEGT. The CDR3 bases that were read are TGTGCCAGCAGTGTCCGTGAGAGAGGGTTAGGAAACACC. Its protein is CASSVRERGLGNT. In full, the CDR3 reads CASSVRERGLGNTIYF.

With respect to this clone: The read terminates 3 residues ahead of where the CDR3 ends, so the germline J gene completes it. J is TRBJ2-2 and V is TRBV19; D perhaps matches TRBD2 (6 bases). V was shortened by 9 bases and J by 0 bases, with 17 bases between the two germline ends. The CDR3 has 16 residues. Looked up from germline, CDR1 is LNHDA and CDR2 is SQIVND (reference sequence). CDR3: CASSTRGIPNTGELFF. The CDR3 bases that were read are TGTGCCAGCTCCACCCGGGGGATTCCGAACACCGGGGAG.